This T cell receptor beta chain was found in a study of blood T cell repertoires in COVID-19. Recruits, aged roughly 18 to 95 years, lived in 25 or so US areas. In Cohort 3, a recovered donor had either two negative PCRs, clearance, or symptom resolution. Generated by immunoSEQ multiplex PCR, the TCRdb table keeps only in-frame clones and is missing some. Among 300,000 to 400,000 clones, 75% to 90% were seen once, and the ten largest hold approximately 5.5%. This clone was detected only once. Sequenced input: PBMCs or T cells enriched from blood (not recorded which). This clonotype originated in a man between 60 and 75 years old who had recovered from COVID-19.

The CDR3 protein is CASSSPLPPGDAQYF. The CDR3 DNA is TGTGCCAGCAGCTCCCCGCTCCCTCCAGGGGATGCGCAGTATTTT. This sequence joins TRBV5-4 and TRBJ2-3, with D maybe TRBD1 (6 bases). The V gene's germline CDR1 is SGHNT and CDR2 YYREEE (reference sequence). The CDR3 sequence is 15 residues long. V dropped 3 bases and J dropped 10 bases, with 21 bases sitting between them.